This T cell receptor beta chain appears in the sequencing data of a study of T cells in women clearing cervical HPV infection. On the study more broadly: Case blood drawn at lesion detection; control blood after infection cleared.

Assay: immunoSEQ multiplex PCR; the TCRdb copy retains only in-frame clones and omits some. The specimen's table records around 23,000 clones. All donors had a single incident cervical HPV16 infection, not prevalent. Concerning this clone itself: The observed sequence ends 3 residues before the CDR3 terminus, with the missing tail filled in from the germline J gene.

From germline, CDR1 is SGHNT and CDR2 YENEEA. Trimming shortened V by 5 bases and J by 1 base, and 14 bases separated the two germline ends. The CDR3 length is 15 residues. The chain uses TRBV11-3 and TRBJ1-1; a possible D gene is TRBD1 (6 bases). The TCR sequence derives from a woman aged 18 to 75 with a cervical HPV16 infection that either progressed to CIN3+ or cleared (not recorded which). The sequenced sample consisted of blood buffy coat. The sequenced CDR3 bases are TGTGCCAGCAGCATTGACAGGAGCCCGAACACTGAA. This sequence encodes CASSIDRSPNTE. The whole CDR3 sequence is CASSIDRSPNTEAFF.